The clone carrying this T cell receptor beta chain showed up many times. Its antigen is not identified. The data originate from a study of T cells in Graves' hyperthyroidism and ophthalmopathy. Study outcomes and limitations: Most clonotypes expanded in thyroid above 0.001 were likewise present in blood.

CDR1 and CDR2 from the germline V gene are DFQATT and SNEGSKA (reference sequence). This CDR3 comprises 13 residues. If no ophthalmopathy progression occurred within 18 months, Graves' hyperthyroidism was stable. Clinical symptoms, serum thyroxine and TRAb, thyroid ultrasound and orbital computed tomography together formed the diagnostic basis. TCR beta CDR3 region amplification was performed from RNA transcripts. First-round RT-PCR targeting the TCR CDR3 was performed with the HTBI primer set. One entry per CDR3 protein, called by TCRdb with MiXCR from the multiplex PCR reads. Counted here are fewer than 700,000 distinct CDR3 sequences, around 16% occurring once; the ten biggest clones make up 3% to 4.5%.

The chain uses TRBV20-1 and TRBJ2-7; TRBD2 is a possible D gene (6 bases). The sequence came from a woman younger than 45 with Graves' hyperthyroidism. Sequencing was carried out using blood. The CDR3 DNA is TGCAGCCTGGCCCATAGCGGTTCCTACGAGCAGTACTTC. It translates to CSLAHSGSYEQYF.